This TCR beta chain derives from a study of T-cell memory formation after mild COVID-19. V shed 5 bases and J shed 7 bases, with 15 bases lying between them. The V gene's germline CDR1 is SGHTA and CDR2 FQGNSA. The CDR3 contains 13 residues. TCRdb passed the 5' RACE reads through MiXCR, listing each CDR3 protein once. Among 350,000 or so distinct CDR3 sequences listed, roughly 21% were seen once. The origin of this receptor is an adult woman who had mild COVID-19 (a few samples of this study predate the infection). Cell type and time point are not known. The sample consisted of PBMCs or a T cell subset sorted from them (not recorded which). The V call is TRBV7-2, the J call TRBJ2-7; tentative D call: TRBD2 (6 bases). CDR3 amino acids: CASSGGGPREQYF. Written as DNA, the CDR3 is TGTGCCAGCAGCGGCGGAGGGCCTCGGGAGCAGTACTTC.